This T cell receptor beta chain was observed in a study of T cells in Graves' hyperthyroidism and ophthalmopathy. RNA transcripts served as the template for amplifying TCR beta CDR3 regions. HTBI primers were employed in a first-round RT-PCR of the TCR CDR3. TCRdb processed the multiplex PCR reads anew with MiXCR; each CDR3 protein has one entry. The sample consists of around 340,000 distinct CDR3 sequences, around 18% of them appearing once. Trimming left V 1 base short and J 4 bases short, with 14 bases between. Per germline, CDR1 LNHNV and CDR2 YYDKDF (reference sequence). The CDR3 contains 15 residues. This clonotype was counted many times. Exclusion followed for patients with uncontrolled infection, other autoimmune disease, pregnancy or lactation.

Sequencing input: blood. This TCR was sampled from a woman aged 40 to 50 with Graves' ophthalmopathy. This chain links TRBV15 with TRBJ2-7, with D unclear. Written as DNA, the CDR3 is TGTGCCACCAGCAGAGCTGGAGTGGGGTATTACGAGCAGTACTTC. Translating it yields CATSRAGVGYYEQYF.